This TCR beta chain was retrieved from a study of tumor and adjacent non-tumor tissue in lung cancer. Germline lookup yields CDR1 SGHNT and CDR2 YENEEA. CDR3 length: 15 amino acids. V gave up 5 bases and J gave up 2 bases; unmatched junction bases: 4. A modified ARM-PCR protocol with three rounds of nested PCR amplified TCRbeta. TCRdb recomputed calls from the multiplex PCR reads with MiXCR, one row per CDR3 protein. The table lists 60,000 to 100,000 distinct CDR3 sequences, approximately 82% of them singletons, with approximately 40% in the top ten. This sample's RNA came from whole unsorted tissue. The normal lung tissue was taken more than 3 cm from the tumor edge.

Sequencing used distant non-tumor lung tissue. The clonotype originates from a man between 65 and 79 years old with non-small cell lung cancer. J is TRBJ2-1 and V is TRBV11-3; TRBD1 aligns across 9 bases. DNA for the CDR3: TGTGCCAGCAGCATTGACAGGGGGGCCTACAATGAGCAGTTCTTC. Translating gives CASSIDRGAYNEQFF.